This TCR beta chain was captured in a study of type 1 and type 2 diabetes patients (dated by TCRdb to between 2015 and 2016). Some background on the complete study: Recruited in China, the cohort was made up of 10 or so type 1 diabetes patients, a few type 2 diabetes patients and roughly six nondiabetic controls. Across the study, CD4+ and CD8+ T cells were positively selected from PBMCs using CD4 or CD8 MicroBeads on MACS columns. A total of 18,976,912 paired-end reads was generated across the whole study. The study used high-throughput sequencing to profile TCRbeta repertoires and compare individuals with type 1 diabetes, type 2 diabetes and no diabetes. Type 2 diabetes patients were used as a disease comparison group for the type 1 diabetes patients. Similar V gene usage was observed when approximately 20-cycle and roughly 25-cycle amplification were compared, suggesting similar primer efficiencies and random PCR bias. Sequencing of the TCRbeta libraries was paired-end and was performed on Illumina HiSeq 2000 or MiSeq instruments.

This clonotype was seen many times. Its antigen remains unidentified. Base qualities are not at hand, and no much larger clone is one base apart. Every diabetic patient fulfilled standard classification criteria for type 1 or type 2 diabetes, and glucose and C-peptide were measured using WHO-recommended methods. Donors with other autoimmune diseases or infections within the previous four weeks were excluded. From each participant, around 10 milliliters of peripheral blood were collected. LymphoPrep density separation was used to isolate PBMCs. General findings and caveats noted by the study authors: Type 2 diabetes patients had few highly-expanded CD4+ clones (median one), and those clones made up a median around 3.7% of reads. The study groups were not matched for age and gender, which could bias interpretation. Only a limited number of T2D and control samples were sequenced, so some T1D-only HECs might also appear in more T2D or control samples. High diversity was shown by type 2 diabetes repertoires, and the diversity was significantly greater than that of type 1 diabetes repertoires in both CD4+ and CD8+ T cells. Type 2 diabetes and control samples had highly correlated V and J gene usage patterns, with an average between-sample correlation of approximately 0.97.

The germline V gene gives CDR1 as SGHTA and CDR2 as FQGNSA. V is shortened by 5 bases, J by 9 bases, and the region joining them spans 23 bases. Reading from cysteine to phenylalanine, the CDR3 counts 16 amino acids. The read is trimmed to its CDR3 DNA, 48 bases read in frame from base 1. The sequencing machine was an Illumina MiSeq. TCRbeta CDR3 amplification used genomic DNA from the sorted T cell subsets as template. The TCRbeta CDR3 region was amplified by multiplex PCR with 30 forward and 13 reverse primers. After the PCR products were purified with AMPure XP beads, a second PCR of about 25 cycles was run to add indices and adaptors. Before sequencing, the libraries were purified from gel with the QIAquick Gel Extraction Kit. The published analysis was carried out like this. FLASH was used to merge the paired-end reads, and IgBLAST was used to align the reads to IMGT V, D and J germline references. Reads with below 70% alignment identity to germline references were discarded, leaving 8.5 million to 14 million reads study-wide. Following IMGT definitions, CDR3 boundaries, reading frame and productivity were assigned. A highly-expanded clone was defined as any clone making up 1% or more of reads, and normalized Shannon entropy served as the measure of diversity. Group differences in Shannon entropy were tested with unpaired two-tailed t-tests. Through fastp at Q25 and MiXCR, TCRdb rebuilt clones from the public reads, retaining in-frame beta chains. Rows with a matching CDR3 protein are joined into one entry that keeps the most common DNA and genes. It is TCRdb's table, rather than the study itself, that gives the V and J calls and clone size. Recorded for this sample are 250,000 or so distinct CDR3 sequences; over 45% of them occurred a single time. Of the sample, about an eighth falls within the top ten clones.

Sequences were obtained from peripheral blood mononuclear cells (PBMCs). The clonotype comes from a young man with type 2 diabetes. Recombination linked TRBV7-2 to TRBJ2-1; TRBD2 is a possible D gene, resting on 6 matching bases. CDR3 protein: CASSKPRGGGVLEQFF. The DNA sequence reads TGTGCCAGCAGCAAGCCGAGGGGAGGAGGGGTGCTTGAGCAGTTCTTC.